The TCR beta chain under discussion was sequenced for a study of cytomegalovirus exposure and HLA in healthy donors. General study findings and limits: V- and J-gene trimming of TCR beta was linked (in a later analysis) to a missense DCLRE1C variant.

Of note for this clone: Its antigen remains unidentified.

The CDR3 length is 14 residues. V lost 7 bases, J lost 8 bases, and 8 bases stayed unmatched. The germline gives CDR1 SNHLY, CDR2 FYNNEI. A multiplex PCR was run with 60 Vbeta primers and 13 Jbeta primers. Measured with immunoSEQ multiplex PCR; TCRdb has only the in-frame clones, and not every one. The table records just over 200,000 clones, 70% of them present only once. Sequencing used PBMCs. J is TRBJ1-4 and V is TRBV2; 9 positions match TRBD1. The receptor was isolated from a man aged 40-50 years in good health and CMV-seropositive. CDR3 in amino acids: CASTLGQGLEKLFF. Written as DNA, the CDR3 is TGTGCCAGCACCTTAGGACAGGGGCTGGAAAAACTGTTTTTT.